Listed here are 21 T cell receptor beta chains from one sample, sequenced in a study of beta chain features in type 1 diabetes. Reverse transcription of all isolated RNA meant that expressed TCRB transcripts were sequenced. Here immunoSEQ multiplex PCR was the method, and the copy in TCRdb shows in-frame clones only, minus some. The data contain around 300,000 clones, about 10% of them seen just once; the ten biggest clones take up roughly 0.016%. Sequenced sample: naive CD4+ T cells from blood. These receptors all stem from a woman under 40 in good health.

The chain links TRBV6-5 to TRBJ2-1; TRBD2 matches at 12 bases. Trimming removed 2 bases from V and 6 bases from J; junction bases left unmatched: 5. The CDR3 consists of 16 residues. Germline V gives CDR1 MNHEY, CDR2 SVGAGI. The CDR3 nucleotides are TGTGCCAGCAGTTACCCGGGACTAGCGGGCCCCAATGAGCAGTTCTTC. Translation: CASSYPGLAGPNEQFF.

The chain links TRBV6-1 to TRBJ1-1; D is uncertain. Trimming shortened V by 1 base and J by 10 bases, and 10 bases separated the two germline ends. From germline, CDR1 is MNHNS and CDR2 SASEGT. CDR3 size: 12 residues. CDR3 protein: CASSEGRVLAFF. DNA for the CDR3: TGTGCCAGCAGTGAAGGGAGGGTATTAGCTTTCTTT.

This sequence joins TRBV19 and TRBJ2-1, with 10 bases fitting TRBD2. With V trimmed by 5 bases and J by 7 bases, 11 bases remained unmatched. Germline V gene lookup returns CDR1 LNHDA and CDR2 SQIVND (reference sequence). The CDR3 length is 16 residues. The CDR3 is CASSPIPGLAFNEQFF. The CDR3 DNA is TGTGCCAGTAGTCCCATACCGGGACTAGCGTTTAATGAGCAGTTCTTC.

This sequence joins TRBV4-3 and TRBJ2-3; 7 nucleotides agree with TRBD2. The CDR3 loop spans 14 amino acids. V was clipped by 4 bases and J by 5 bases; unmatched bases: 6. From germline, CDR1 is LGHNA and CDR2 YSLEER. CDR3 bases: TGCGCCAGCAGCCCGGGACTACAGGTAGATACGCAGTATTTT. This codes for CASSPGLQVDTQYF.

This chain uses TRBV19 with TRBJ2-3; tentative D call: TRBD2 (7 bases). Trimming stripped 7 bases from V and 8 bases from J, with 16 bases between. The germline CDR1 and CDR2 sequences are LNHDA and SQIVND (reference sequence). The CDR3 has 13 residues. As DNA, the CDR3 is TGTGCCAGTACCCCAAACAGGGAGGGTACGCAGTATTTT. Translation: CASTPNREGTQYF.

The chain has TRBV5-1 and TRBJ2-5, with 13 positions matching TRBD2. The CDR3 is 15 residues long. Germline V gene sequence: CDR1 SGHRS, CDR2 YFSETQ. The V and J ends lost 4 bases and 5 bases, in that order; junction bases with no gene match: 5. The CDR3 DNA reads TGCGCCAGCAGCAGACTAGCGGGAGGCGGTGAGACCCAGTACTTC. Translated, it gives CASSRLAGGGETQYF.

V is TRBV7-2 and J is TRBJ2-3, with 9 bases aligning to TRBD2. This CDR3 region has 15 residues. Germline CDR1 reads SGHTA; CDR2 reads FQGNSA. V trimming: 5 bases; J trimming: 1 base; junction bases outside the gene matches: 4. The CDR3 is CASSVPSGGTDTQYF. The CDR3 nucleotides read TGTGCCAGCAGCGTCCCTAGCGGGGGCACAGATACGCAGTATTTT.

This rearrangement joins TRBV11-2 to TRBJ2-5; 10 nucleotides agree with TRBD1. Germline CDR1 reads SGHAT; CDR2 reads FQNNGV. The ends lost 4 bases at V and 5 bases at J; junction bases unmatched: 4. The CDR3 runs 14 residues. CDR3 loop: CASSSDRGLETQYF. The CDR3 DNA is TGTGCCAGCAGCTCCGACAGGGGGCTGGAGACCCAGTACTTC.

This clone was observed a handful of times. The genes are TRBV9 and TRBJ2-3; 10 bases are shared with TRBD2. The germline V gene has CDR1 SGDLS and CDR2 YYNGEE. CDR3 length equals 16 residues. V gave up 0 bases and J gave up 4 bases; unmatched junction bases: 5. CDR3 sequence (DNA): TGTGCCAGCAGCGTAGAAGCGGGAGGGTCCGCAGATACGCAGTATTTT. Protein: CASSVEAGGSADTQYF.

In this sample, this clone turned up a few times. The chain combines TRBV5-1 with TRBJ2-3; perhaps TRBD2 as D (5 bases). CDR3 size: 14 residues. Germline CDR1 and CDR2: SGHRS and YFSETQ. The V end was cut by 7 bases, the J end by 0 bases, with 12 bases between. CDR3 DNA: TGCGCCAGCTCAGCGGAGAGAAGCACAGATACGCAGTATTTT. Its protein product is CASSAERSTDTQYF.

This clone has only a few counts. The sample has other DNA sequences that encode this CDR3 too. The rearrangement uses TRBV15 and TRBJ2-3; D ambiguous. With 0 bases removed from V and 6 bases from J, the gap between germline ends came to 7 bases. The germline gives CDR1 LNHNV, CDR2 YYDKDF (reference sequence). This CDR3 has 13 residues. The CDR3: CATSRDRADTQYF. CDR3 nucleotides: TGTGCCACCAGCAGAGATCGAGCGGATACGCAGTATTTT. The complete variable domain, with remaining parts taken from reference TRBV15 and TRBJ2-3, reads DAMVIQNPRYQVTQFGKPVTLSCSQTLNHNVMYWYQQKSSQAPKLLFHYYDKDFNNEADTPDNFQSRRPNTSFCFLDIRSPGLGDTAMYLCATSRDRADTQYFGPGTRLTVL.

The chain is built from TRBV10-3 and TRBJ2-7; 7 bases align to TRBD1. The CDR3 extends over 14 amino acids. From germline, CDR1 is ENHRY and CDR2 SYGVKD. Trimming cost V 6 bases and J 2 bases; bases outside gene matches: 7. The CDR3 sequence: CAIRRQGSTYEQYF. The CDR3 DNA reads TGTGCCATCAGAAGACAGGGATCTACCTACGAGCAGTACTTC.

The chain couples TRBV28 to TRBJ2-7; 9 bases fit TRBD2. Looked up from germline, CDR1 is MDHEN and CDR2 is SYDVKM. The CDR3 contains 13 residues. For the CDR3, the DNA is TGTGCAGCAGGGGGACTAGCAGGCTACGAGCAGTACTTC. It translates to CAAGGLAGYEQYF.

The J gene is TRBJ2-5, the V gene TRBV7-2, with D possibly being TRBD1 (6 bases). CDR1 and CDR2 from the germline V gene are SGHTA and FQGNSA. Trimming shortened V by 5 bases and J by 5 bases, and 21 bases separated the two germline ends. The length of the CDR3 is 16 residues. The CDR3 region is CASSPPGRGRGETQYF. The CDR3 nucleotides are TGTGCCAGCAGCCCACCCGGCCGTGGCAGGGGTGAGACCCAGTACTTC.

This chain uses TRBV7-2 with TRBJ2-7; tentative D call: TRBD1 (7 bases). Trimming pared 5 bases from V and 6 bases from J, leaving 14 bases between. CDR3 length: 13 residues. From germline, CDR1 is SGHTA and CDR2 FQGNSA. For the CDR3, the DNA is TGTGCCAGCAGCGTGCAGGAGGGGGCCGAGCAGTACTTC. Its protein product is CASSVQEGAEQYF.

The CDR3 DNA follows: TGTGCCAGCAGTGACCCCACCGGGACTAGTGTCCCAGATACGCAGTATTTT. Amino acid sequence: CASSDPTGTSVPDTQYF. The chain links TRBV28 to TRBJ2-3; TRBD2 matches at 8 bases. The CDR3 is 17 residues long. Per germline, CDR1 MDHEN and CDR2 SYDVKM. The trim removed 5 bases at V and 4 bases at J, leaving 14 bases unmatched. The whole variable domain, remainder taken from reference TRBV28 and TRBJ2-3, is DVKVTQSSRYLVKRTGEKVFLECVQDMDHENMFWYRQDPGLGLRLIYFSYDVKMKEKGDIPEGYSVSREKKERFSLILESASTNQTSMYLCASSDPTGTSVPDTQYFGPGTRLTVL.

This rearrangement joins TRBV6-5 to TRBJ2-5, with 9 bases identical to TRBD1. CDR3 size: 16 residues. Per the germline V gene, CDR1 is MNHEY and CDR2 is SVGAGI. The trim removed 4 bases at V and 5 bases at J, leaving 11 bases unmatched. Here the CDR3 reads CASSWSLQGAGETQYF. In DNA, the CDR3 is TGTGCCAGCAGTTGGTCTCTACAGGGGGCTGGGGAGACCCAGTACTTC.

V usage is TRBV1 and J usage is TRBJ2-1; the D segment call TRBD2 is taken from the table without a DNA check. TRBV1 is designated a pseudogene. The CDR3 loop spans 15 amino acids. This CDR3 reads CTSSLGLAGDNEQFF. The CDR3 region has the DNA TGCACCAGCAGCCTGGGACTAGCGGGAGACAATGAGCAGTTCTTC.

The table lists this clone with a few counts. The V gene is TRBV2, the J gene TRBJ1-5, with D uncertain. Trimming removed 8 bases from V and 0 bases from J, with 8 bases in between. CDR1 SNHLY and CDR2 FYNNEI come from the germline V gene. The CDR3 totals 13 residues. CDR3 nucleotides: TGTGCCAGCGGGCAAAATAGCAATCAGCCCCAGCATTTT. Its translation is CASGQNSNQPQHF.

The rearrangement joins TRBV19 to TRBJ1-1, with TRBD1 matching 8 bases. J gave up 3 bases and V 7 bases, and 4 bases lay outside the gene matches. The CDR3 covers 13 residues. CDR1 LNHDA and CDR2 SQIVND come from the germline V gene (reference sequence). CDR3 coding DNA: TGTGCCAGTACCCCGACAGGGGACACTGAAGCTTTCTTT. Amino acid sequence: CASTPTGDTEAFF. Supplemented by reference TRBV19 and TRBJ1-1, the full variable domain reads DGGITQSPKYLFRKEGQNVTLSCEQNLNHDAMYWYRQDPGQGLRLIYYSQIVNDFQKGDIAEGYSVSREKKESFPLTVTSAQKNPTAFYLCASTPTGDTEAFFGQGTRLTVV.

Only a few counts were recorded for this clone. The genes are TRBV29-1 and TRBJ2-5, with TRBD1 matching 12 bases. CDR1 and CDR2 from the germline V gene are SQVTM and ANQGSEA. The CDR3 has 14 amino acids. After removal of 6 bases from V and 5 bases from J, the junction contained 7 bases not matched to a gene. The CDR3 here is CSVTGTGGSETQYF. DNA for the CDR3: TGCAGCGTCACCGGGACAGGGGGCTCCGAGACCCAGTACTTC.